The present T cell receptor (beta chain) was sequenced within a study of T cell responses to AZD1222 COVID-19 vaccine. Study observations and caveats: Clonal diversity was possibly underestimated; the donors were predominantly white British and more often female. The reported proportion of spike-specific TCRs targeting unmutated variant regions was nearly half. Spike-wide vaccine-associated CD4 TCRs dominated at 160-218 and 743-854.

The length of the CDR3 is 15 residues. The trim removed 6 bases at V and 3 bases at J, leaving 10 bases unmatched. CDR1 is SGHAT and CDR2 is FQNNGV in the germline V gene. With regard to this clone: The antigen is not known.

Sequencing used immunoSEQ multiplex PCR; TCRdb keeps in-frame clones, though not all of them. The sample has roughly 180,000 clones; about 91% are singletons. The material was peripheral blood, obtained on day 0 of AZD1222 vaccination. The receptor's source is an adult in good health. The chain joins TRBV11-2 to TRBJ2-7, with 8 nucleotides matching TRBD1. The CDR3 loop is CASRVIGQGRYEQYF. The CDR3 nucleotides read TGTGCCAGCAGGGTGATAGGACAGGGTCGCTACGAGCAGTACTTC.